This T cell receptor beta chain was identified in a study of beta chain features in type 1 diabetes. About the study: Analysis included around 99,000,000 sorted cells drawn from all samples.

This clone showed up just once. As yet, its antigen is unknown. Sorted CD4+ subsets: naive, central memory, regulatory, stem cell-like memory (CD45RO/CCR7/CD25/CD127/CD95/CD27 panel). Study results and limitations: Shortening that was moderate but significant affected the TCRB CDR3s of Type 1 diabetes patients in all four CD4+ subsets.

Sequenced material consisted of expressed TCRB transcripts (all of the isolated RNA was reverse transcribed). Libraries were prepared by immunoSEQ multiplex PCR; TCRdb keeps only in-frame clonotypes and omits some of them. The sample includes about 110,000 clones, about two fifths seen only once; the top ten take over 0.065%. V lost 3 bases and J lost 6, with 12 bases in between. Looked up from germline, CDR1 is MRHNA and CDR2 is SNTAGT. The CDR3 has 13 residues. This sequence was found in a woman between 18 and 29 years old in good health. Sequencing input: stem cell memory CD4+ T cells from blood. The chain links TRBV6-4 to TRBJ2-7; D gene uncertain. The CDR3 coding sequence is TGTGCCAGCAGTGATTCTCTCGTTTCCGAGCAGTACTTC. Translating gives CASSDSLVSEQYF.